This T cell receptor (beta chain) was identified in a study of chemoradiotherapy in HPV16-positive cancers. At the level of the study: Functional T-cell assays on a couple of HPV16-positive patients' cells defined candidate HPV-specific clones and common TCR motifs. Notes on the study in general: Better recurrence-free survival went with HPV-responsive T-cell expansion in HPV16-positive patients.

Data came from immunoSEQ multiplex PCR; TCRdb stores just in-frame clones and leaves some out. The sample contains about 30,000 clones, about nine tenths of which appear only once. Repertoires were sampled repeatedly during chemoradiotherapy. Remarks on this clone: Antigen: not known.

CDR1 is DFQATT, CDR2 SNEGSKA, per germline (reference sequence). Trimming stripped 6 bases from V and 7 bases from J, with 10 bases between. This CDR3 has 11 amino acids. This specimen consisted of blood, obtained from a patient who underwent chemoradiotherapy. The clonotype originates from a human donor with HPV-associated anogenital cancer. The chain links TRBV20-1 to TRBJ1-5, with D uncertain. The CDR3 sequence is CSAAGAQPQHF. In DNA form, the CDR3 reads TGCAGTGCCGCCGGTGCGCAGCCCCAGCATTTT.